One and the same sample provided the 24 T cell receptor beta chains below, sequenced in a study of blood T cell repertoires in COVID-19. Profiled with immunoSEQ multiplex PCR; TCRdb holds only in-frame clones, not every one. The sample shows some 100,000 clones, around four fifths of them seen only once. Sequencing was done on a sample of peripheral blood. The receptors shown here come from a man in his forties or fifties with active or convalescent COVID-19.

The J gene is TRBJ1-4, the V gene TRBV5-1; tentative D call: TRBD1 (5 bases). The CDR3 is 16 amino acids. Trimming removed 4 bases at V and 3 bases at J, with 16 bases between. CDR1 is SGHRS and CDR2 is YFSETQ in the germline V gene. In DNA, the CDR3 is TGCGCCAGCAGCAAGAACAGGTTTTCGTCTAATGAAAAACTGTTTTTT. Encoded protein: CASSKNRFSSNEKLFF.

This clone was recorded a few times. The chain links TRBV29-1 to TRBJ1-2, with a tentative D call TRBD1 (6 bases). CDR3 length: 14 residues. Germline lookup yields CDR1 SQVTM and CDR2 ANQGSEA. With 6 bases removed from V and 3 bases from J, the gap between germline ends came to 17 bases. The DNA for the CDR3 is TGCAGCGTATTACGATTACAGGGTGACTATGGCTACACCTTC. Amino acids: CSVLRLQGDYGYTF.

V usage is TRBV27 and J usage is TRBJ1-2; D is perhaps TRBD1 (5 bases). Germline-derived CDR1 and CDR2 are MNHEY and SMNVEV (reference sequence). This CDR3 comprises 19 residues. The V end lost 2 bases, the J end lost 2 bases, and 24 bases lay between the germline ends. The CDR3 nucleotides read TGTGCCAGCAGTTTAACCGTTGCAGGGTTCAATCGACCCAACTATGGCTACACCTTC. Protein product: CASSLTVAGFNRPNYGYTF.

The chain carries TRBV11-3 and TRBJ1-1; 7 bases fit TRBD1. There are 13 residues in the CDR3. The ends lost 3 bases at V and 7 bases at J; junction bases unmatched: 5. Germline V gene data show CDR1 as SGHNT and CDR2 as YENEEA. The CDR3 region has the DNA TGTGCCAGCAGCTTGGCAGGGGGGTATGAAGCTTTCTTT. Translating it yields CASSLAGGYEAFF.

V usage is TRBV5-1 and J usage is TRBJ2-1, with TRBD1 matching 7 bases. The CDR3 is 15 residues long. Germline lookup yields CDR1 SGHRS and CDR2 YFSETQ. V lost 0 bases to trimming and J lost 2 bases; unmatched junction nucleotides: 2. CDR3 coding DNA: TGCGCCAGCAGCTTGGAGACAGGGACCTACAATGAGCAGTTCTTC. Protein product: CASSLETGTYNEQFF.

This chain uses TRBV29-1 with TRBJ2-3; the D is unclear. CDR3 size: 10 residues. Germline V gene lookup returns CDR1 SQVTM and CDR2 ANQGSEA. Trimming took 5 bases from V and 14 from J, leaving 14 bases between them. The chain's CDR3 is CSVLREVPYF. In DNA, the CDR3 is TGCAGCGTTTTACGTGAGGTTCCGTATTTT.

The chain combines TRBV4-1 with TRBJ1-2; tentative D call: TRBD1 (5 bases). This CDR3 has 15 residues. The V and J ends lost 5 bases and 6 bases respectively, with 19 bases between them. Per the germline V gene, CDR1 is MGHRA and CDR2 is YSYEKL. CDR3 loop: CASSSEAQGRDGYTF. The DNA of the CDR3 is TGCGCCAGCAGCTCCGAGGCTCAGGGAAGAGATGGCTACACCTTC.

This chain uses TRBV7-8 with TRBJ1-1, with D possibly matching TRBD1 (5 bases). Germline lookup yields CDR1 SGHVS and CDR2 FQNEAQ. The V and J ends lost 6 bases and 5 bases respectively, with 19 bases between them. The CDR3 length is 15 residues. The CDR3, as DNA: TGTGCCAGCAGTCCGATCTCTTTAGGGGTAACTGAAGCTTTCTTT. This sequence encodes CASSPISLGVTEAFF.

The V gene is TRBV2, the J gene TRBJ2-3; 8 positions match TRBD2. The trim removed 5 bases at V and 5 bases at J, leaving 6 bases unmatched. The CDR3 extends over 14 amino acids. Germline CDR1 is SNHLY and CDR2 is FYNNEI. The CDR3 protein is CASSPGGPIDTQYF. CDR3 bases: TGTGCCAGCAGTCCGGGAGGGCCCATAGATACGCAGTATTTT. Complete variable domain (other parts from reference TRBV2 and TRBJ2-3): EPEVTQTPSHQVTQMGQEVILRCVPISNHLYFYWYRQILGQKVEFLVSFYNNEISEKSEIFDDQFSVERPDGSNFTLKIRSTKLEDSAMYFCASSPGGPIDTQYFGPGTRLTVL.

The genes are TRBV7-8 and TRBJ2-7; 10 bases are a match to TRBD2. CDR1 and CDR2 from the germline V gene are SGHVS and FQNEAQ. CDR3 length: 17 amino acids. The J segment lost 4 bases and the V segment lost 5 bases, leaving 14 bases of the junction unmatched. The DNA for the CDR3 is TGTGCCAGCAGCCCGAGCCTTTGGAGCGGGAGGGGGTACGAGCAGTACTTC. This sequence encodes CASSPSLWSGRGYEQYF.

V gene TRBV29-1 combines with J gene TRBJ2-2; D perhaps matches TRBD1 (6 bases). Germline CDR1 and CDR2: SQVTM and ANQGSEA. The CDR3 contains 15 residues. V gave up 6 bases and J gave up 7 bases, with 21 bases separating them. The CDR3 DNA reads TGCAGCGTAGACTACAGGGCCGGAGGTAGCGGGGAGCTGTTTTTT. Translated: CSVDYRAGGSGELFF.

This clone showed up just a few times. The gene calls are TRBV10-3 and TRBJ2-7; D ambiguous. There are 13 residues in the CDR3. V lost 3 bases to trimming and J lost 2 bases, with 8 bases between them. Looked up from germline, CDR1 is ENHRY and CDR2 is SYGVKD. The CDR3: CAISDHSTYEQYF. CDR3 nucleotide sequence: TGTGCCATCAGTGACCACAGTACCTACGAGCAGTACTTC.

The rearrangement links TRBV18 to TRBJ2-7, with 11 bases lining up with TRBD2. CDR3 size: 15 residues. Germline V gene lookup returns CDR1 KGHSH and CDR2 LQKENI. Germline trimming cut 2 bases from V and 7 bases from J; bases unmatched to any gene: 7. CDR3 sequence: CASSPTSGSFEEQYF. CDR3 sequence (DNA): TGTGCCAGCTCACCAACTAGCGGGAGTTTTGAAGAGCAGTACTTC. Using reference TRBV18 and TRBJ2-7 for the parts outside the CDR3, the full variable domain is NAGVMQNPRHLVRRRGQEARLRCSPMKGHSHVYWYRQLPEEGLKFMVYLQKENIIDESGMPKERFSAEFPKEGPSILRIQQVVRGDSAAYFCASSPTSGSFEEQYFGPGTRLTVT.

This chain links TRBV30 with TRBJ2-3, with unresolved D. Germline V gene data show CDR1 as GTSNPN and CDR2 as SVGIG (reference sequence). V lost 1 base, J lost 2 bases, and 7 bases lay in between. This CDR3 is built from 13 residues. The chain's CDR3 is CAWSDQNTDTQYF. The CDR3 bases are TGTGCCTGGAGTGATCAGAACACAGATACGCAGTATTTT.

This clone is a singleton in its sample. The chain joins TRBV3-1 (or the pseudogene TRBV3-2) to TRBJ1-2, with D possibly TRBD1 on 6 matching bases. The CDR3 consists of 12 residues. Per germline, CDR1 LGHDT and CDR2 YNNKEL (reference sequence). The V and J ends lost 2 bases and 8 bases respectively, with 9 bases between them. CDR3 residues: CASSQQGHGYTF. In DNA, the CDR3 is TGTGCCAGCAGCCAACAGGGACACGGCTACACCTTC.

The CDR3 is CSVEGGRETQYF. DNA of the CDR3: TGCAGCGTTGAAGGGGGCAGGGAGACCCAGTACTTC. The chain has TRBV29-1 and TRBJ2-5; TRBD1 is a possible D gene (5 bases). Trimming took off 1 base at V and 5 bases at J, with 8 bases between the two ends. CDR3 size: 12 residues. Germline CDR1 and CDR2: SQVTM and ANQGSEA.

J is TRBJ1-2 and V is TRBV24-1; D gene unclear. The V and J ends lost 2 bases and 1 base respectively, with 16 bases between them. The germline gives CDR1 KGHDR, CDR2 SFDVKD. This CDR3 has 17 residues. CDR3: CATSDSYRPQDNYGYTF. In DNA, the CDR3 is TGTGCCACCAGTGATTCGTACCGGCCCCAGGATAACTATGGCTACACCTTC.

V usage is TRBV11-2 and J usage is TRBJ2-3; D call uncertain. Germline CDR1 SGHAT, CDR2 FQNNGV. This CDR3 region has 14 residues. V was pared by 1 base and J by 2 bases, with 7 bases between. CDR3: CASSLVSSTDTQYF. CDR3 coding DNA: TGTGCCAGCAGCTTAGTTTCTTCCACAGATACGCAGTATTTT.

The V call is TRBV6-6, the J call TRBJ1-4; D is possibly TRBD1 (5 bases). The CDR3 has 14 residues. Germline lookup yields CDR1 MNHNY and CDR2 SVGAGI (reference sequence). V dropped 6 bases and J dropped 4 bases, with 12 bases sitting between them. The CDR3 nucleotides are TGTGCCAGCAGCCCCGCGGGGGGTAATGAAAAACTGTTTTTT. Encoded protein: CASSPAGGNEKLFF.

This clone was found once. The V gene is TRBV24-1, the J gene TRBJ2-2, with a possible D match to TRBD1 (6 bases). The V end was cut by 4 bases, the J end by 0 bases, with 11 bases between. CDR1 is KGHDR, CDR2 SFDVKD, per germline. The CDR3 covers 16 residues. CDR3 in DNA: TGTGCCACCAGTGAGTCAACAGGGACGAACACCGGGGAGCTGTTTTTT. It translates to CATSESTGTNTGELFF.

The rearrangement uses TRBV2 and TRBJ1-2; D remains unclear. The CDR3 has 14 residues. Germline-derived CDR1 and CDR2 are SNHLY and FYNNEI. With 3 bases removed from V and 5 bases from J, the gap between germline ends came to 13 bases. CDR3 bases: TGTGCCAGCAGTGAGGGGAGACTCCTTTATGGCTACACCTTC. Translation gives CASSEGRLLYGYTF.

The chain is built from TRBV30 and TRBJ1-5, with D unresolved. The CDR3 is 13 amino acids. Deletions cut 0 bases from V and 9 bases from J, with 12 bases between. CDR1 is GTSNPN, CDR2 SVGIG, per germline (reference sequence). DNA for the CDR3: TGTGCCTGGAGTGTCTCTCTTGAGGGGCCCCAGCATTTT. Amino acids: CAWSVSLEGPQHF.

The V call is TRBV6-5, the J call TRBJ2-2; possibly TRBD1 for D (5 bases). Trimming pared 2 bases from V and 1 base from J, leaving 5 bases between. This CDR3 is built from 14 residues. Germline V gene data show CDR1 as MNHEY and CDR2 as SVGAGI. This CDR3 is CASSYQGNTGELFF. The CDR3 coding sequence is TGTGCCAGCAGTTACCAGGGGAACACCGGGGAGCTGTTTTTT.

This clone has just one count. This chain's CDR3 is CATSDSRVQTEAFF. CDR3 DNA: TGTGCCACCAGTGATTCCAGGGTTCAAACTGAAGCTTTCTTT. The rearrangement links TRBV24-1 to TRBJ1-1; TRBD1 might be the D (5 bases). The CDR3 has 14 amino acids. The V and J ends lost 2 bases and 5 bases respectively, with 11 bases between them. The V gene's germline CDR1 is KGHDR and CDR2 SFDVKD.